These 17 T cell receptor beta chains were all obtained from the same sample, sequenced in a study of T cell responses to AZD1222 COVID-19 vaccine. Sequenced by immunoSEQ multiplex PCR; TCRdb stores in-frame clones only, minus some. The sample has about 90,000 clones; approximately 87% are singletons. Sequences were derived from peripheral blood, sampled 28 days after the second AZD1222 dose. The source is an adult who received the AZD1222 COVID-19 vaccine.

The chain couples TRBV9 to TRBJ1-4, with a weak D call TRBD1 (5 bases). Trimming took 2 bases from V and 4 from J, leaving 12 bases between them. CDR1 is SGDLS and CDR2 is YYNGEE in the germline V gene. The CDR3 consists of 15 residues. In DNA form, the CDR3 reads TGTGCCAGCAGCGTGACAGAGGGGCATAATGAAAAACTGTTTTTT. Protein sequence: CASSVTEGHNEKLFF. Full variable domain (outside the CDR3, taken from reference TRBV9 and TRBJ1-4): DSGVTQTPKHLITATGQRVTLRCSPRSGDLSVYWYQQSLDQGLQFLIQYYNGEERAKGNILERFSAQQFPDLHSELNLSSLELGDSALYFCASSVTEGHNEKLFFGSGTQLSVL.

CDR3 in amino acids: CASSLLWGTTGEQYF. The CDR3 nucleotides read TGTGCCAGCAGCTTATTGTGGGGGACGACTGGGGAGCAGTACTTC. This chain uses TRBV7-8 with TRBJ2-7; D assignment may be TRBD1 or TRBD2 (5 bases each). Germline CDR1 SGHVS, CDR2 FQNEAQ. Trimming took off 2 bases at V and 7 bases at J, with 18 bases between the two ends. CDR3 length: 15 amino acids.

This rearrangement joins TRBV3-1 (or the pseudogene TRBV3-2) to TRBJ2-7, with D possibly TRBD2 on 6 matching bases. CDR3 length: 14 residues. The ends were cut back, 4 bases at V and 4 bases at J, with 14 bases in the middle. Germline-derived CDR1 and CDR2 are LGHDT and YNNKEL (reference sequence). In DNA form, the CDR3 reads TGTGCCAGCAGCCCTCGGACTACTACTTACGAGCAGTACTTC. This encodes CASSPRTTTYEQYF.

The sample holds one count of this clone. The V call is TRBV4-3, the J call TRBJ1-5; D gene uncertain. V was shortened by 0 bases and J by 3 bases, with 12 bases between the two germline ends. The germline CDR1 and CDR2 sequences are LGHNA and YSLEER. The length of the CDR3 is 16 residues. CDR3 sequence: CASSQDFRHPNQPQHF. CDR3 bases: TGCGCCAGCAGCCAAGATTTTCGACACCCCAATCAGCCCCAGCATTTT.

V usage is TRBV3-1 (or the pseudogene TRBV3-2) and J usage is TRBJ2-5; TRBD2 matches at 7 bases. The germline V gene encodes CDR1 LGHDT and CDR2 YNNKEL (reference sequence). With 1 base clipped from V and 5 bases from J, the junction kept 16 bases outside the gene matches. The CDR3 is made up of 18 amino acids. CDR3 sequence (DNA): TGTGCCAGCAGCCAAGTGGCCCCTAGAGGGAGGGGAGGGGAGACCCAGTACTTC. Translation gives CASSQVAPRGRGGETQYF.

This sequence joins TRBV28 and TRBJ2-5, with TRBD2 matching 8 bases. The CDR3 spans 16 residues. Per germline, CDR1 MDHEN and CDR2 SYDVKM. The V and J ends lost 2 bases and 5 bases, in that order; junction bases with no gene match: 10. CDR3 protein: CASSLPPGRARETQYF. The CDR3 bases are TGTGCCAGCAGTTTACCCCCCGGGAGGGCCAGGGAGACCCAGTACTTC. Full variable domain (outside the CDR3, taken from reference TRBV28 and TRBJ2-5): DVKVTQSSRYLVKRTGEKVFLECVQDMDHENMFWYRQDPGLGLRLIYFSYDVKMKEKGDIPEGYSVSREKKERFSLILESASTNQTSMYLCASSLPPGRARETQYFGPGTRLLVL.

This clone was detected a few times. The J gene is TRBJ2-7, the V gene TRBV27, with 10 bases aligning to TRBD1. This CDR3 comprises 14 residues. Germline trimming cut 5 bases from V and 2 bases from J; bases unmatched to any gene: 3. Germline CDR1 and CDR2: MNHEY and SMNVEV (reference sequence). CDR3 loop: CASSLDRGPYEQYF. The CDR3 nucleotides read TGTGCCAGCAGTCTCGACAGGGGGCCCTACGAGCAGTACTTC.

V gene TRBV6-5 combines with J gene TRBJ2-2; 13 bases map to TRBD2. CDR3 size: 14 residues. Germline CDR1 MNHEY, CDR2 SVGAGI. Trimming cost V 10 bases and J 5 bases; bases outside gene matches: 4. The CDR3 protein is CAIRLAGGTGELFF. CDR3 bases: TGTGCCATTAGACTAGCGGGGGGAACCGGGGAGCTGTTTTTT.

V is TRBV7-2 and J is TRBJ2-1, with 8 bases aligning to TRBD1. Trimming removed 3 bases from V and 2 bases from J; junction bases left unmatched: 9. The CDR3 loop spans 17 amino acids. Per the germline V gene, CDR1 is SGHTA and CDR2 is FQGNSA. CDR3 in DNA: TGTGCCAGCAGCTTGGGGACAGGTCCCGCGCCCTACAATGAGCAGTTCTTC. Translated, it gives CASSLGTGPAPYNEQFF.

The J gene is TRBJ2-1, the V gene TRBV2, with 7 bases aligning to TRBD2. The CDR3 consists of 15 residues. Trimming took 5 bases from V and 1 from J; bases not matched to a gene: 5. Per germline, CDR1 SNHLY and CDR2 FYNNEI. CDR3: CASSRREGSYNEQFF. CDR3 in DNA: TGTGCCAGCAGTCGCAGGGAGGGATCCTACAATGAGCAGTTCTTC.

This chain uses TRBV7-2 with TRBJ2-7, with TRBD2 matching 10 bases. V shed 5 bases and J 3 bases; nucleotides not matched to a gene: 7. This CDR3 comprises 15 residues. Germline lookup yields CDR1 SGHTA and CDR2 FQGNSA. CDR3 in amino acids: CASSPRTSGSYEQYF. The CDR3 nucleotides read TGTGCCAGCAGCCCCCGGACTAGCGGAAGCTACGAGCAGTACTTC.

This clone was recorded only once. This rearrangement joins TRBV7-9 to TRBJ2-5; a weak D match, TRBD2 (9 bases). CDR3 length: 16 amino acids. CDR1 SEHNR and CDR2 FQNEAQ come from the germline V gene (reference sequence). V was shortened by 5 bases and J by 4 bases, with 20 bases between the two germline ends. The CDR3, as DNA: TGTGCCAGCAGCGGGTACAGGGGGACTAGCCCAGAGACCCAGTACTTC. Translated, it gives CASSGYRGTSPETQYF.

J is TRBJ2-6 and V is TRBV5-1; D might be TRBD1 (6 bases). Germline values: CDR1 SGHRS, CDR2 YFSETQ. This CDR3 has 14 residues. V was shortened by 6 bases and J by 1 base, with 8 bases between the two germline ends. This CDR3 reads CASTRGSGANVLTF. Here the CDR3 DNA reads TGCGCCAGCACCAGGGGTTCTGGGGCCAACGTCCTGACTTTC. The full variable domain, its missing parts supplied by reference TRBV5-1 and TRBJ2-6, is KAGVTQTPRYLIKTRGQQVTLSCSPISGHRSVSWYQQTPGQGLQFLFEYFSETQRNKGNFPGRFSGRQFSNSRSEMNVSTLELGDSALYLCASTRGSGANVLTFGAGSRLTVL.

DNA of the CDR3: TGTGCCAGTACCATCCCTCCGGGTGGCTACACCTTC. As protein: CASTIPPGGYTF. The chain employs TRBV19 and TRBJ1-2; D is uncertain. The CDR3 contains 12 residues. The germline gives CDR1 LNHDA, CDR2 SQIVND (reference sequence). The V gene lost 7 bases and the J gene lost 7 bases, with 13 bases spanning the gap.

To note about this clone: Sequence at one end of the junction differs from germline and may be a read error. The V call is TRBV7-9, the J call TRBJ2-7; 9 positions match TRBD2. Looked up from germline, CDR1 is SEHNR and CDR2 is FQNEAQ (reference sequence). The CDR3 runs 11 residues. The DNA of the CDR3 is TGTGCCAGCAGCGTCGGGACTAGCTGGGACTTC. Encoded protein: CASSVGTSWDF.

The V gene is TRBV5-1, the J gene TRBJ1-1, with TRBD1 matching 12 bases. CDR3 size: 17 residues. Unmatched junction bases numbered 12, after V lost 5 bases and J lost 4 bases. The germline CDR1 and CDR2 sequences are SGHRS and YFSETQ. The DNA for the CDR3 is TGCGCCAGCAGAAAGGGGACAGGGGGCCTGCGGGGCACTGAAGCTTTCTTT. Residues: CASRKGTGGLRGTEAFF.

The chain joins TRBV29-1 to TRBJ1-1, with D possibly TRBD1 on 5 matching bases. Trimming took off 6 bases at V and 1 base at J, with 12 bases between the two ends. CDR1 is SQVTM, CDR2 ANQGSEA, per germline. CDR3 length equals 13 residues. The CDR3 DNA reads TGCAGCGTGGGGGTACAGAAGAACACTGAAGCTTTCTTT. This encodes CSVGVQKNTEAFF.